This T cell receptor (beta chain) was captured in a study of T cell responses to AZD1222 COVID-19 vaccine. Overall study results and limits: Females made up more of the donors, who were largely white British, and clonal diversity may have come out too low. Spike-specific TCR breadth and depth grew following two AZD1222 doses. Nearly half of the spike-specific TCRs reportedly recognize variant regions that carry no mutations.

The protocol was immunoSEQ multiplex PCR, while the TCRdb copy is restricted to in-frame clones and leaves out a portion. The sample lists some 88,000 clones, about 91% occurring once. As regards this clone: Its antigen is undetermined.

Trimming removed 5 bases from V and 7 bases from J; junction bases left unmatched: 12. This CDR3 is built from 15 residues. Germline loops: CDR1 SGHVS, CDR2 FQNEAQ. The source of this sequence is an adult in good health. The V call is TRBV7-8, the J call TRBJ2-7, with 9 positions matching TRBD2. Here the sequenced sample was peripheral blood, taken on day 0 of AZD1222 vaccination. As DNA, the CDR3 is TGTGCCAGCAGCCCAGAAGCGGGAGGAATGAGGGAGCAGTACTTC. This codes for CASSPEAGGMREQYF. The full variable domain, its missing parts supplied by reference TRBV7-8 and TRBJ2-7, is GAGVSQSPRYKVAKRGQDVALRCDPISGHVSLFWYQQALGQGPEFLTYFQNEAQLDKSGLPSDRFFAERPEGSVSTLKIQRTQQEDSAVYLCASSPEAGGMREQYFGPGTRLTVT.